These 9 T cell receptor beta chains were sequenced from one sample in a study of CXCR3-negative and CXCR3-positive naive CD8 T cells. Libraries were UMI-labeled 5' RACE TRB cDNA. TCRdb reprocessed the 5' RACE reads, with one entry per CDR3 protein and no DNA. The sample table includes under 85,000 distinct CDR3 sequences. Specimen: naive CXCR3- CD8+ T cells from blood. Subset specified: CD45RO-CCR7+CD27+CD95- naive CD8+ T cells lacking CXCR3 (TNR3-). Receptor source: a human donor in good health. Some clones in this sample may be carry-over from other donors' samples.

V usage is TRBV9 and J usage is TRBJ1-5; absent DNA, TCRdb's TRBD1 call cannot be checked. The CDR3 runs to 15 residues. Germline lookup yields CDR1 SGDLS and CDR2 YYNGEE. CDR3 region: CASSVDAGGHQPQHF. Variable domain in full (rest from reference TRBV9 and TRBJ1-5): DSGVTQTPKHLITATGQRVTLRCSPRSGDLSVYWYQQSLDQGLQFLIQYYNGEERAKGNILERFSAQQFPDLHSELNLSSLELGDSALYFCASSVDAGGHQPQHFGDGTRLSIL.

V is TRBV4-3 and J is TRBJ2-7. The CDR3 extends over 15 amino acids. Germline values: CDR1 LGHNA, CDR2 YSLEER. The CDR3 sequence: CASSQDSRSSYEQYF.

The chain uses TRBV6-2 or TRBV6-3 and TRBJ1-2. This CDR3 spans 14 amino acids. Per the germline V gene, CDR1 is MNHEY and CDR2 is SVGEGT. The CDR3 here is CASSYLNGGRGYTF.

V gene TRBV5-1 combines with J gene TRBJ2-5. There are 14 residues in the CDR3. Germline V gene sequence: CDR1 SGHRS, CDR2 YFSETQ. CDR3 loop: CASSSGRFQETQYF.

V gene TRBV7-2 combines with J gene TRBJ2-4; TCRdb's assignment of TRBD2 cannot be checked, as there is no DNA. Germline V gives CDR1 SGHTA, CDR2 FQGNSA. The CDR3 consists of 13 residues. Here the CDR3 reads CASKGGYQNIQYF.

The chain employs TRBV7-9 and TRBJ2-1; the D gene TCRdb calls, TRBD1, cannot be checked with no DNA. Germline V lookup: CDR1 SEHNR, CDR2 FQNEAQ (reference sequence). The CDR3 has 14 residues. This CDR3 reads CASSSSGGQNEQFF.

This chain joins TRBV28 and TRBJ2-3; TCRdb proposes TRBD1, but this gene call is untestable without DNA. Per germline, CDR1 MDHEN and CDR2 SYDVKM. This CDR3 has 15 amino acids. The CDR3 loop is CASSFFGQGADTQYF.

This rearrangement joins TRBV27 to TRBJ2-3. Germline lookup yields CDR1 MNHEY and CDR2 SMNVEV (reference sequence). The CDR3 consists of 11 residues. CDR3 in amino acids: CASASSDTQYF.

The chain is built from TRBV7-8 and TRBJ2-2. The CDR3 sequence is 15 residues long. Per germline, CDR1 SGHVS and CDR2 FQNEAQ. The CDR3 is CASSLMTANTGELFF.